The T cell receptor (beta chain) under discussion was sequenced for a study of blood T cell repertoires in COVID-19. On the study more broadly: Some COVID-19 samples were acute and others convalescent; all came from the United States, Italy and Spain.

This study enrolled people aged 18 to 89 from about two dozen US geographic areas. Clones were sequenced by immunoSEQ multiplex PCR, and TCRdb holds only the in-frame ones, with some missing. In the table there are about 480,000 clones, approximately 88% of which are singletons. This CDR3 is built from 18 residues. Germline V gene data show CDR1 as SGHRS and CDR2 as YFSETQ. Germline trimming cut 5 bases from V and 7 bases from J; bases unmatched to any gene: 16. The origin of this receptor is a woman in her 40s who had recovered from COVID-19. The source material was PBMCs or T cells enriched from blood (not recorded which). V usage is TRBV5-1 and J usage is TRBJ2-7; 15 nucleotides match TRBD2. CDR3 protein: CASRPPGLAGGPGPEQYF. The CDR3, as DNA: TGCGCCAGCAGGCCCCCGGGACTAGCGGGAGGCCCGGGTCCTGAGCAGTACTTC.